This is a list of T cell receptor beta chains from one sample in a study of blood T cell repertoires in COVID-19. Libraries were prepared by immunoSEQ multiplex PCR; TCRdb keeps only in-frame clonotypes and omits some of them. The table lists hundreds of thousands of clones, 80% to 90% of them singletons. Sequenced: PBMCs or T cells enriched from blood (not recorded which). These receptors originate from a man aged 25-40 years who had recovered from COVID-19. Each CDR3 is given with its conserved first and last residue. D genes are given only for firm matches. Clone size is not always given. Where it is, it says once, few, many or a class for expanded clones.

abundance,d_gene,v_gene,j_gene,CDR3aa,CDR3nt
once,TRBD1,TRBV2,TRBJ1-1,CASREGQPGTEAFF,TGTGCCAGCAGGGAGGGACAGCCGGGCACTGAAGCTTTCTTT
.,TRBD1,TRBV11-2,TRBJ1-2,CASSLNGDRDYTF,TGTGCCAGCAGTTTAAACGGGGACAGAGACTACACCTTC
.,TRBD1,TRBV19,TRBJ1-1,CASKSDRDEAFF,TGTGCCAGTAAGTCGGACAGGGATGAAGCTTTCTTT
.,TRBD1,TRBV7-8,TRBJ1-6,CASSLAGTGSSYNSPLHF,TGTGCCAGCAGCTTAGCGGGGACAGGGAGCTCCTATAATTCACCCCTCCACTTT
.,.,TRBV20-1,TRBJ2-1,CSASRVSNSYDEQFF,TGCAGTGCTAGTCGTGTATCAAATTCCTACGATGAGCAGTTCTTC
.,.,TRBV12-5,TRBJ2-2,CASGLLIPGRYTGELFF,TGTGCTAGTGGTTTGTTAATCCCGGGAAGATATACCGGGGAGCTGTTTTTT
.,.,TRBV9,TRBJ1-5,CASSGGGGNQPQHF,TGTGCCAGCAGCGGGGGGGGTGGCAATCAGCCCCAGCATTTT
.,TRBD1,TRBV28,TRBJ2-7,CASSPGQAHEQYF,TGTGCCAGCAGCCCGGGACAGGCCCACGAGCAGTACTTC
.,.,TRBV25-1,TRBJ1-1,CASSEYTGVYTEAFF,TGTGCCAGCAGTGAATATACGGGGGTGTACACTGAAGCTTTCTTT
.,TRBD1,TRBV11-2,TRBJ1-1,CASSLAPTGGTEAFF,TGTGCCAGCAGCTTAGCCCCCACAGGGGGCACTGAAGCTTTCTTT
.,.,TRBV20-1,TRBJ1-2,CSASGYSYGYTF,TGCAGTGCTAGTGGGTACAGCTATGGCTACACCTTC
once,.,TRBV6-2/TRBV6-3,TRBJ1-1,CASSYSSQGWNTEAFF,TGTGCCAGCAGTTACTCGAGCCAGGGCTGGAACACTGAAGCTTTCTTT
once,TRBD2,TRBV28,TRBJ2-1,CASSNYGGVNRQFF,TGTGCCAGCAGTAATTATGGGGGGGTGAATCGGCAGTTCTTC
.,.,TRBV25-1,TRBJ2-5,CASSELANQETQYF,TGTGCCAGCAGTGAACTAGCAAACCAAGAGACCCAGTACTTC
.,TRBD1,TRBV19,TRBJ1-2,CASSHRGRGYTF,TGTGCCAGTAGTCACAGGGGGCGAGGCTACACCTTC
.,.,TRBV1,TRBJ2-1,CTSSQESPGEEDNEQFF,TGCACCAGCAGCCAAGAGAGCCCGGGGGAGGAGGATAATGAGCAGTTCTTC
.,.,TRBV19,TRBJ1-1,CASSPLQGYGTEAFF,TGTGCCAGTAGTCCCCTACAGGGATACGGCACTGAAGCTTTCTTT
.,.,TRBV29-1,TRBJ2-5,CSVTRPGVSERRETQYF,TGCAGCGTTACAAGGCCCGGGGTCTCCGAACGACGAGAGACCCAGTACTTC
few,.,TRBV4-2,TRBJ1-2,CASSQSAEPGGGYGYTF,TGTGCCAGCAGCCAATCCGCCGAGCCCGGCGGAGGGTATGGCTACACCTTC
.,.,TRBV27,TRBJ1-1,CASSSREIELNTEAFF,TGTGCCAGCAGTTCCAGGGAAATCGAATTGAACACTGAAGCTTTCTTT
.,TRBD2,TRBV5-1,TRBJ2-3,CASREGLAGLADTQYF,TGCGCCAGCAGGGAAGGACTAGCGGGACTCGCAGATACGCAGTATTTT
once,TRBD2,TRBV9,TRBJ2-7,CASSRSGRVYEQYF,TGTGCCAGCAGCCGTAGCGGGAGAGTGTACGAGCAGTACTTC
.,.,TRBV3-1/TRBV3-2,TRBJ2-7,CASSQVEYEQYF,TGTGCCAGCAGCCAAGTGGAGTACGAGCAGTACTTC
.,TRBD1,TRBV19,TRBJ2-7,CASSPPGQGSYEQYF,TGTGCCAGTAGTCCACCCGGACAGGGGAGCTACGAGCAGTACTTC
few,.,TRBV30,TRBJ1-2,CAWQGTTGGYTF,TGTGCCTGGCAGGGGACCACGGGGGGCTACACCTTC
.,TRBD1,TRBV19,TRBJ1-4,CASTRQGFEEKLFF,TGTGCCAGCACCCGACAGGGCTTTGAGGAAAAACTGTTTTTT
once,.,TRBV13,TRBJ2-5,CASSLGLQETQYF,TGTGCCAGCAGTTTGGGACTTCAAGAGACCCAGTACTTC
.,.,TRBV4-1,TRBJ1-5,CASSRNVEDNQPQHF,TGCGCCAGCAGCCGGAATGTGGAGGATAATCAGCCCCAGCATTTT
.,TRBD1,TRBV9,TRBJ2-1,CASSALSQTGHLKGEQFF,TGTGCCAGCAGCGCCCTCTCTCAGACAGGGCACCTTAAAGGTGAGCAGTTCTTC
.,TRBD1,TRBV24-1,TRBJ2-7,CATSEGGQGKGEQYF,TGTGCCACCAGTGAAGGGGGACAGGGGAAGGGCGAGCAGTACTTC
once,.,TRBV28,TRBJ1-5,CASSLLGEGQPQHF,TGTGCCAGCAGTTTATTAGGGGAAGGTCAGCCCCAGCATTTT
.,TRBD1,TRBV18,TRBJ1-1,CASSPTGQGLNTEAFF,TGTGCCAGCTCACCAACTGGACAGGGACTGAACACTGAAGCTTTCTTT
.,TRBD2,TRBV9,TRBJ2-1,CASSMGLQEHNEQFF,TGTGCCAGCAGCATGGGACTACAGGAACACAATGAGCAGTTCTTC
.,TRBD1,TRBV5-1,TRBJ1-5,CASSLGASGGYQPQHF,TGCGCCAGCAGCTTGGGCGCGTCAGGGGGTTATCAGCCCCAGCATTTT
.,.,TRBV10-3,TRBJ2-5,CAISVPGQETQYF,TGTGCCATCAGTGTGCCAGGACAAGAGACCCAGTACTTC
.,TRBD1,TRBV9,TRBJ2-1,CASSPSTGITYNEQFF,TGTGCCAGCAGCCCCTCGACAGGGATCACCTACAATGAGCAGTTCTTC
.,TRBD1,TRBV12-3/TRBV12-4,TRBJ1-1,CASGQGITEAFF,TGTGCCAGCGGACAGGGGATTACTGAAGCTTTCTTT
.,TRBD2,TRBV5-1,TRBJ2-2,CASSSGGRSTGELFF,TGCGCCAGCAGCTCCGGCGGGAGGAGCACCGGGGAGCTGTTTTTT
.,.,TRBV27,TRBJ2-7,CASSLSGPHEQYF,TGTGCCAGCAGTTTATCGGGGCCCCACGAGCAGTACTTC
.,TRBD1,TRBV18,TRBJ1-2,CASSPIDRGRGYTF,TGTGCCAGCTCACCAATCGACAGGGGGCGTGGCTACACCTTC
.,.,TRBV24-1,TRBJ2-1,CATSDFGRAGNEQFF,TGTGCCACCAGTGATTTCGGCAGGGCGGGGAATGAGCAGTTCTTC